This T cell receptor beta chain was sequenced for a study of shared clonotypes between healthy human individuals. General study findings and limits: Approximately 5% was the fraction of naive CD4 clonotypes found shared across several donors.

Details on this clone: The antigen is not known.

Authors' analysis steps: Because ImmunoSEQ provided only junction sequences with no quality scores, the filtering differed. The protocol was immunoSEQ multiplex PCR, while the TCRdb copy is restricted to in-frame clones and leaves out a portion. V, J and clone size reflect that table, while D and trimming were determined from the DNA. The sample yields about 2.5 million clones, under 95% seen once. The study enrolled healthy HIV-negative adults without recent acute infections or vaccinations as donors. The CDR3 consists of 16 residues. The V gene's germline CDR1 is SGHVS and CDR2 FNYEAQ. Losses at the gene ends were 0 bases for V and 1 base for J; bases not matched to a gene: 4.

The receptor was derived from a man between 18 and 35 years old in good health. Some clones in this sample may be carry-over from other donors' samples. Sequencing was carried out using naive CD4+ T cells from PBMCs. Subset here: CD45RA+ positively selected. The rearrangement links TRBV7-6 to TRBJ2-3; 7 nucleotides agree with TRBD1. The CDR3, as DNA: TGTGCCAGCAGCTTAGCGCGACAGGGCCGCACAGATACGCAGTATTTT. This sequence encodes CASSLARQGRTDTQYF.